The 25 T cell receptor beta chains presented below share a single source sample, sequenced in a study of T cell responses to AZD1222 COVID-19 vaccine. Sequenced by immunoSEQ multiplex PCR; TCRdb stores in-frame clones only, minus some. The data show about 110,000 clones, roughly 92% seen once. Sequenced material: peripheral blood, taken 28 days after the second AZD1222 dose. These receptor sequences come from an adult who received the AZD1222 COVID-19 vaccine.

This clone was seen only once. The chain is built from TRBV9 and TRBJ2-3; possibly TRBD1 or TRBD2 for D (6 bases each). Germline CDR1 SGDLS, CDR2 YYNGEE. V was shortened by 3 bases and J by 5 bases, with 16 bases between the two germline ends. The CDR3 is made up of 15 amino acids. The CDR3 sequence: CASSAQGSGGDTQYF. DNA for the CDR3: TGTGCCAGCAGCGCACAGGGTTCCGGGGGAGATACGCAGTATTTT.

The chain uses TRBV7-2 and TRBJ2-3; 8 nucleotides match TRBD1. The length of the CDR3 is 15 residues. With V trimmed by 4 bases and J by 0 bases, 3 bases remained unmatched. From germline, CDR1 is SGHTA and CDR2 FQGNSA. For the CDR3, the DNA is TGTGCCAGCAGCTGGGGGACAGGAAGCACAGATACGCAGTATTTT. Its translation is CASSWGTGSTDTQYF.

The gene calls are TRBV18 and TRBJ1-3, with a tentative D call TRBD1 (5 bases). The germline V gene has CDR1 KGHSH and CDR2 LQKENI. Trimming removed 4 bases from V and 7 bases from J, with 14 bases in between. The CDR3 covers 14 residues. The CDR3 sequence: CASSLPGWGNTIYF. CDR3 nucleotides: TGTGCCAGCTCACTCCCAGGTTGGGGCAACACCATATATTTT.

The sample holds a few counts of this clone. CDR3 loop: CASSVDGGNSGNTIYF. In nucleotides, the CDR3 is TGTGCCAGCAGCGTAGACGGGGGAAACTCTGGAAACACCATATATTTT. The chain employs TRBV9 and TRBJ1-3; weak D call: TRBD1 (5 bases). This CDR3 has 16 residues. Germline-derived CDR1 and CDR2 are SGDLS and YYNGEE. Deletions cut 0 bases from V and 0 bases from J, with 10 bases between.

CDR3 DNA sequence: TGTGCCAGCAGCGTAGGGGAGATAACCTACGAGCAGTACTTC. This translates into CASSVGEITYEQYF. This chain joins TRBV9 and TRBJ2-7; possibly TRBD2 for D (5 bases). Germline V CDR1 and CDR2: SGDLS, YYNGEE. V was trimmed by 0 bases and J by 2 bases, leaving 9 bases between them. This CDR3 has 14 amino acids.

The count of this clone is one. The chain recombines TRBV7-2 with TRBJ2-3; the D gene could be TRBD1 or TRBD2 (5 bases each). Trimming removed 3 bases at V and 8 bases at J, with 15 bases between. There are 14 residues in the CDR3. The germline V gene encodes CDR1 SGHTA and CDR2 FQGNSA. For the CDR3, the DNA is TGTGCCAGCAGCTTGGGGGTCCATAGCATTACGCAGTATTTT. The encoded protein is CASSLGVHSITQYF.

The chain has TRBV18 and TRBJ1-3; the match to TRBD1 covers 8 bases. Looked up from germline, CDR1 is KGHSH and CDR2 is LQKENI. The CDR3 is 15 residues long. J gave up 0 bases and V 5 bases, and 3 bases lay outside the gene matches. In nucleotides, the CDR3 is TGTGCCAGCTCAAACGGACAGGGCTCTGGAAACACCATATATTTT. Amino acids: CASSNGQGSGNTIYF.

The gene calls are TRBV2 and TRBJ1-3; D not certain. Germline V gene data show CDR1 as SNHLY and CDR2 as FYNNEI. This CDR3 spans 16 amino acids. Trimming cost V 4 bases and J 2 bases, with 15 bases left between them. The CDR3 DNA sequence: TGTGCCAGCAGTGCCCCCCGAGACGCGACTGGAAACACCATATATTTT. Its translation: CASSAPRDATGNTIYF. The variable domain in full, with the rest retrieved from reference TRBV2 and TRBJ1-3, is EPEVTQTPSHQVTQMGQEVILRCVPISNHLYFYWYRQILGQKVEFLVSFYNNEISEKSEIFDDQFSVERPDGSNFTLKIRSTKLEDSAMYFCASSAPRDATGNTIYFGEGSWLTVV.

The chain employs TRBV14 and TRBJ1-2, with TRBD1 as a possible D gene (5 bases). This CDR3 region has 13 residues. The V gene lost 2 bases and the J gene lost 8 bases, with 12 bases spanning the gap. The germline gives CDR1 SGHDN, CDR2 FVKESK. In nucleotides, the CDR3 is TGTGCCAGCAGCCAATCCCGGGACCTCGGCTACACCTTC. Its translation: CASSQSRDLGYTF.

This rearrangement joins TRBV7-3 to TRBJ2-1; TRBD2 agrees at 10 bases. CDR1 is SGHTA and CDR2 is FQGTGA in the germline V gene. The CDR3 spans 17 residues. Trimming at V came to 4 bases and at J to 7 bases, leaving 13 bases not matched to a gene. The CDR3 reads CASSSRGAGLAANEQFF. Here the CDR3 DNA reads TGTGCCAGCAGCTCCAGAGGGGCCGGACTAGCGGCTAATGAGCAGTTCTTC.

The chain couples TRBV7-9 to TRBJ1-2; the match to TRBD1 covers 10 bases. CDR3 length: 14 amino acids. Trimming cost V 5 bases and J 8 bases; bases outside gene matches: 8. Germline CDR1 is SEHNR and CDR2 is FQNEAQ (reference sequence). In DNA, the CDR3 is TGTGCCAGCAGCCCCGACAGGGGGCTGGGGGGCTACACCTTC. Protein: CASSPDRGLGGYTF.

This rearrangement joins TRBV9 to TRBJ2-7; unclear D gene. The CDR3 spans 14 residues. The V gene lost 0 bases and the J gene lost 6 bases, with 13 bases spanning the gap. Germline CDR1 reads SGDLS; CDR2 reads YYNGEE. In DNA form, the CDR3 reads TGTGCCAGCAGCGTAGACCCCGCCGGGTTCGAGCAGTACTTC. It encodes CASSVDPAGFEQYF.

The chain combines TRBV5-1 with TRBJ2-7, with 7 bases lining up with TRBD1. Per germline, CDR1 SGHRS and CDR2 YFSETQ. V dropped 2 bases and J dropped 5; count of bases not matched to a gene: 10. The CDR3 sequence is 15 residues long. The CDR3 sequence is CASSLGDSRQNEQYF. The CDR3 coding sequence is TGCGCCAGCAGCTTAGGGGACAGCCGGCAGAACGAGCAGTACTTC.

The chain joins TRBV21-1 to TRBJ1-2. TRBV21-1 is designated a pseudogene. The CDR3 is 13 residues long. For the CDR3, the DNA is TGTGCCAGCAGCAAAGGTGGCGGGTGCGGCTACACCTTC. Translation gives CASSKGGGCGYTF.

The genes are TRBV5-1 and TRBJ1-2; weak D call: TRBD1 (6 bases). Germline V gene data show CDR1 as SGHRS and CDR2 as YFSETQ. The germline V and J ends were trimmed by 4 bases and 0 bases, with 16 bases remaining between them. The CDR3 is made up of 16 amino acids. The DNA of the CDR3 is TGCGCCAGCAGCATAGGGACAAATTCTCCTAACTATGGCTACACCTTC. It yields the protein CASSIGTNSPNYGYTF. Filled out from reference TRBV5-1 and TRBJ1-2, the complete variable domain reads KAGVTQTPRYLIKTRGQQVTLSCSPISGHRSVSWYQQTPGQGLQFLFEYFSETQRNKGNFPGRFSGRQFSNSRSEMNVSTLELGDSALYLCASSIGTNSPNYGYTFGSGTRLTVV.

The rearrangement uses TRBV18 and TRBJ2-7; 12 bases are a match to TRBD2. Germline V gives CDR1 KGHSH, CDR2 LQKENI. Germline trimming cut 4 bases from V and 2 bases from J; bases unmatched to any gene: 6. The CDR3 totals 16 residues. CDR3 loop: CASSLRLAGVTYEQYF. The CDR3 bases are TGTGCCAGCTCACTAAGACTAGCGGGGGTGACCTACGAGCAGTACTTC.

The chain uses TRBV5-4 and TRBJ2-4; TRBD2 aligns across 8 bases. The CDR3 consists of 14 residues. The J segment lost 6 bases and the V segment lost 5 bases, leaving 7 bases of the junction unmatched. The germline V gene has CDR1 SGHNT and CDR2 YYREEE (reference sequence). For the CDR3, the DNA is TGTGCCAGCAGAGATAGCGGGGAGGGAAACATTCAGTACTTC. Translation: CASRDSGEGNIQYF. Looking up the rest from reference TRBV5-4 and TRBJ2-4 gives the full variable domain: ETGVTQSPTHLIKTRGQQVTLRCSSQSGHNTVSWYQQALGQGPQFIFQYYREEENGRGNFPPRFSGLQFPNYSSELNVNALELDDSALYLCASRDSGEGNIQYFGAGTRLSVL.

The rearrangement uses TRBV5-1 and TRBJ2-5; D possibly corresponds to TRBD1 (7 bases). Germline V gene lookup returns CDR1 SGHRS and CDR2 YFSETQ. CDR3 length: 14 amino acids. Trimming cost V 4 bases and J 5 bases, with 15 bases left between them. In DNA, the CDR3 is TGCGCCAGCAGCCCGGGCTCAGGGGGGGAGACCCAGTACTTC. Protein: CASSPGSGGETQYF.

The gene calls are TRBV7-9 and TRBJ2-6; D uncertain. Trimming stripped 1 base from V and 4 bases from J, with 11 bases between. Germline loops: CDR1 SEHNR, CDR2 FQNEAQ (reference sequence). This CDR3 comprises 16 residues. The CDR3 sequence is CASSLVEAAGANVLTF. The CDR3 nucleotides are TGTGCCAGCAGCTTAGTTGAAGCTGCCGGGGCCAACGTCCTGACTTTC.

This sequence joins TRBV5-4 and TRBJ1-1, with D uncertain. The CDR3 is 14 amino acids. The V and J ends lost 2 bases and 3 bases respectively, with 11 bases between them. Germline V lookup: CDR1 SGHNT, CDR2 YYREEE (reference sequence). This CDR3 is CASSFVNEDTEAFF. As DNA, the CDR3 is TGTGCCAGCAGCTTTGTCAACGAGGACACTGAAGCTTTCTTT.

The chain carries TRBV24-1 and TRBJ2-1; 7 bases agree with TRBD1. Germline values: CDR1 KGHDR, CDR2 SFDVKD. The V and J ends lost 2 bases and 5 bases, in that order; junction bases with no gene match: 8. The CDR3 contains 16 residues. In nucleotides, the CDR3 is TGTGCCACCAGTGATTCGCACAGGGGTACGGACAATGAGCAGTTCTTC. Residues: CATSDSHRGTDNEQFF.

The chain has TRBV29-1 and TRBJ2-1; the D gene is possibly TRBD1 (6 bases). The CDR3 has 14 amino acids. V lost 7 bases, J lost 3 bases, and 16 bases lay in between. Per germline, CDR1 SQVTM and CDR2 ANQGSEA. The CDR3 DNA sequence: TGCAGCGGCGACGGCCTACAGGGCTACAATGAGCAGTTCTTC. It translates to CSGDGLQGYNEQFF.

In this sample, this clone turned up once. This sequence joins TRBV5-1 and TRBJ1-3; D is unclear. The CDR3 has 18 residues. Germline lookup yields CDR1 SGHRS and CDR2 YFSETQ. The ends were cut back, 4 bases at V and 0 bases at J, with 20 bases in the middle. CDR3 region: CASSRMSGSSPSGNTIYF. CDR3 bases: TGCGCCAGCAGCCGGATGTCAGGATCCTCGCCCTCTGGAAACACCATATATTTT.

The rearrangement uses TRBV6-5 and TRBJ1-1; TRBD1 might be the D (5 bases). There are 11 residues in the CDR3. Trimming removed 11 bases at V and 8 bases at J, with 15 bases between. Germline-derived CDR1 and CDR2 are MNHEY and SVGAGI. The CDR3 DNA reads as TGTGCCGCAGGGATTTGGGGCGAAGCTTTCTTT. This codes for CAAGIWGEAFF.

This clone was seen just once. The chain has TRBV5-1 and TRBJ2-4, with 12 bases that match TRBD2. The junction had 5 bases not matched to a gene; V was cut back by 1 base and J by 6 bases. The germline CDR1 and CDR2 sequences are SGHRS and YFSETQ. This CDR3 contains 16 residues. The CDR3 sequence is CASSLSLAGGLNIQYF. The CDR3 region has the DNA TGCGCCAGCAGCTTGTCCCTAGCGGGGGGGTTAAACATTCAGTACTTC.